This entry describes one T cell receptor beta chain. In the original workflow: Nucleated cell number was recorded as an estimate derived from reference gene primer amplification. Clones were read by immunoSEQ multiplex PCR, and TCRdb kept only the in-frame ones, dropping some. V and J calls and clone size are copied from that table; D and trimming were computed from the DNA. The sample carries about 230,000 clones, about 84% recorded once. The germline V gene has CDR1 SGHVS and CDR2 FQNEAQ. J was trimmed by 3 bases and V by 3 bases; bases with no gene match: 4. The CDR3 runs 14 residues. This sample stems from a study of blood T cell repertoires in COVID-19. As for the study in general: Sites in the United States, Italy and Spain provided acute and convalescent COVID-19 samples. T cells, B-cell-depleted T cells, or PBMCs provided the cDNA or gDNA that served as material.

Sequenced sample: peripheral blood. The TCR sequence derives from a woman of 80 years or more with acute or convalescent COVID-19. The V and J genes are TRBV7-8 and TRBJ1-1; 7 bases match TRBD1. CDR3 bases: TGTGCCAGCAGCTTTTTGGGACAGCACACTGAAGCTTTCTTT. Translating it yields CASSFLGQHTEAFF.